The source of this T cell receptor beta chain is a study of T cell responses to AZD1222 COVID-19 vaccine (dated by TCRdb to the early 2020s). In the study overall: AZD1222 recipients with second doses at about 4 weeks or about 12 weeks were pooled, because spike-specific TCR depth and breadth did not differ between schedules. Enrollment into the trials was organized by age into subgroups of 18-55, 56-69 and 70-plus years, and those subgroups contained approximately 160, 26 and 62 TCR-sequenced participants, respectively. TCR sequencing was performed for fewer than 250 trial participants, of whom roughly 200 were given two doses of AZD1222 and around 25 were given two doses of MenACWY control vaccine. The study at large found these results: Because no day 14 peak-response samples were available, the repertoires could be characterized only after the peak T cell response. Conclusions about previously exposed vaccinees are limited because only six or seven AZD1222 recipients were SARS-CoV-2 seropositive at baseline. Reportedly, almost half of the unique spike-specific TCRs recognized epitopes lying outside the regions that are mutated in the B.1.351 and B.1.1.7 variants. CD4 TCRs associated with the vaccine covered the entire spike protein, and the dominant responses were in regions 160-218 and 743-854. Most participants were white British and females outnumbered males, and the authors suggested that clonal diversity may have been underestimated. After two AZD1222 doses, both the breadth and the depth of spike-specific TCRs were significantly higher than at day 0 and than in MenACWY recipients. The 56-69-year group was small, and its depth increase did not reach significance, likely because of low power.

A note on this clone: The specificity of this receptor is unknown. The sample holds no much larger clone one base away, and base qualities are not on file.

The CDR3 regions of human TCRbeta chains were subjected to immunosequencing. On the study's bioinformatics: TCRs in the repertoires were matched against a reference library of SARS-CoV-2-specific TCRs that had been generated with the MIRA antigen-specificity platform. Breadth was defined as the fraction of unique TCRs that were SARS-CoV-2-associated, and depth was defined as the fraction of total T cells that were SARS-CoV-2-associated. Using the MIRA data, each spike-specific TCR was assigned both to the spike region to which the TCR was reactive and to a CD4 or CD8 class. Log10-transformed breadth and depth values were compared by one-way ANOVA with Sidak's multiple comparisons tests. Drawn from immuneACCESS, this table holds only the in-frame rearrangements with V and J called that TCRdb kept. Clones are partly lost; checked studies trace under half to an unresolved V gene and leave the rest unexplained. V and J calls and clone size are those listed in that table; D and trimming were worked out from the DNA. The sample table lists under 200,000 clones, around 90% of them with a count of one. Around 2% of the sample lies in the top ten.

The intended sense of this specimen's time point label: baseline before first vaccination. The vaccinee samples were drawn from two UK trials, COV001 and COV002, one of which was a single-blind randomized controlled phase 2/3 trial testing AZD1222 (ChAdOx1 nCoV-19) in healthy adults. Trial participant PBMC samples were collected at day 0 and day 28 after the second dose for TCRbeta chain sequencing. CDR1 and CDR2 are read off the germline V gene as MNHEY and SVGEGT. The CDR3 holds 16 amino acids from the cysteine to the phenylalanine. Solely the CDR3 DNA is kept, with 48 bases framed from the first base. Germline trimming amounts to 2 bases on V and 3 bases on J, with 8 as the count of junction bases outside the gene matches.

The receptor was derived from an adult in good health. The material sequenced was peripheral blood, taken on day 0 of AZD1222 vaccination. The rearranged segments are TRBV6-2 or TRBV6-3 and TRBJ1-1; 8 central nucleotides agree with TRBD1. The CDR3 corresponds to CASSYPTGAADTEAFF. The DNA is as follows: TGTGCCAGCAGTTACCCGACAGGGGCGGCGGACACTGAAGCTTTCTTT.